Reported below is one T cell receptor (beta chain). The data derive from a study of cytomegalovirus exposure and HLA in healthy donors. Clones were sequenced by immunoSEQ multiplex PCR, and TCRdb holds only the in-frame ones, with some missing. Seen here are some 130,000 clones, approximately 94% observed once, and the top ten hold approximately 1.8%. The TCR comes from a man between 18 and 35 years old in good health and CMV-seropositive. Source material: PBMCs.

The CDR3 sequence is CASSPSPDRRLSYGYTF. CDR3 coding DNA: TGTGCCAGTAGCCCATCTCCCGACAGGCGTCTTAGCTATGGCTACACCTTC. This rearrangement joins TRBV19 to TRBJ1-2, with TRBD1 as a possible D gene (6 bases). From germline, CDR1 is LNHDA and CDR2 SQIVND (reference sequence). V dropped 6 bases and J dropped 4 bases, with 24 bases sitting between them. The CDR3 extends over 17 amino acids.